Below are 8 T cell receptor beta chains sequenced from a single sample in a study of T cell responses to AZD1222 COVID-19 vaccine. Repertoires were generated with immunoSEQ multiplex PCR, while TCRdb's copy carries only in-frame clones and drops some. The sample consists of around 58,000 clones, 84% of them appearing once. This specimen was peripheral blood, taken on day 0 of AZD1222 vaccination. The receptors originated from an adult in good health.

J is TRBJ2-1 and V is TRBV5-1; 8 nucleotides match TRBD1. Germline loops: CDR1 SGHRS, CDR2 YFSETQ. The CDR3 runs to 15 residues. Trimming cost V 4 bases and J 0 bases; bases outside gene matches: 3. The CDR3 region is CASSTDRVSYNEQFF. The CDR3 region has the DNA TGCGCCAGCAGCACGGACAGGGTCTCCTACAATGAGCAGTTCTTC.

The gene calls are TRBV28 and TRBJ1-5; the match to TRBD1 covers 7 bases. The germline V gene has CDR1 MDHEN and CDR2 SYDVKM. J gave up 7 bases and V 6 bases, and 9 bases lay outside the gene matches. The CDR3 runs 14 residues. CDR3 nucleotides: TGTGCCAGCAGCCCCGAGGGGGCTATCCAGCCCCAGCATTTT. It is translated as CASSPEGAIQPQHF.

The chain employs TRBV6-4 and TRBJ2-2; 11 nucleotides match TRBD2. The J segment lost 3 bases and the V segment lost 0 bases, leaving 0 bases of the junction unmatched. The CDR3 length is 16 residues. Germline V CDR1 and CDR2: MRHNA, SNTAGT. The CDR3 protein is CASSDSGLADTGELFF. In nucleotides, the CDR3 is TGTGCCAGCAGTGACTCGGGACTAGCGGACACCGGGGAGCTGTTTTTT.

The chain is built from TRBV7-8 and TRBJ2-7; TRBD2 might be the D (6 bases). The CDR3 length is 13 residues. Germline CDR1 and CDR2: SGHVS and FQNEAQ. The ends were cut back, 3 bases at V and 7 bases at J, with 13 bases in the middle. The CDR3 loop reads CASSFGRGREQYF. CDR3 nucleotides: TGTGCCAGCAGCTTTGGACGGGGGAGGGAGCAGTACTTC.

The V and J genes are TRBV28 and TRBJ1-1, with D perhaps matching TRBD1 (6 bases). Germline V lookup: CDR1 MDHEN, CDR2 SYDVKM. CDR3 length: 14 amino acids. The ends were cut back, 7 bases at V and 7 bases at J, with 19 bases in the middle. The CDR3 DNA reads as TGTGCCAGCATTACCTACTCCAGGGGCATTGAAGCTTTCTTT. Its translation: CASITYSRGIEAFF.

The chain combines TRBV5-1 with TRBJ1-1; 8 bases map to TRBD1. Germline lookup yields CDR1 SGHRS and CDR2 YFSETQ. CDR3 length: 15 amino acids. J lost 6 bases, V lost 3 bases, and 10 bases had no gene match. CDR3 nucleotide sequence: TGCGCCAGCAGCTGGTCCCAGGGGGCTAGGGCTGAAGCTTTCTTT. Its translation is CASSWSQGARAEAFF.

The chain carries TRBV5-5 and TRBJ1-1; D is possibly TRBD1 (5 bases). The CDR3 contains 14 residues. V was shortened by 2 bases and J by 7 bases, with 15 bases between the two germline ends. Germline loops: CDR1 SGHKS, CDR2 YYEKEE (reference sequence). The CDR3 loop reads CASSFLPGPSEAFF. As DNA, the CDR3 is TGTGCCAGCAGCTTTTTACCGGGACCAAGTGAAGCTTTCTTT.

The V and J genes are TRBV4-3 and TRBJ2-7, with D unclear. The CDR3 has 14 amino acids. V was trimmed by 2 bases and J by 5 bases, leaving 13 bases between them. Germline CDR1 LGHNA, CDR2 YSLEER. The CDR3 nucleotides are TGCGCCAGCAGCCAATACTCCCTAACTAACGAGCAGTACTTC. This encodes CASSQYSLTNEQYF.